Included here is one TCR beta chain sequence, with context. The antigen it binds to is not known. Per-base qualities were not stored, and no clone one base away is much larger. This entry comes from a study of CD8+ T cells in alopecia areata (dated by TCRdb to about 2018). For the study in its entirety: The treated patients, all with moderate-to-severe alopecia areata, were enrolled in an open-label pilot trial of oral tofacitinib given at 5 to 10 mg twice daily. Scalp clonality was compared among normal scalp (n=4), patchy alopecia areata scalp (n=8), and alopecia totalis/universalis scalp (n=8). In humans, TCRbeta sequencing was performed on scalp tissue and on sorted CD4+ and CD8+ peripheral blood T cells from healthy controls and from patients with patchy or totalis/universalis alopecia areata. For the treated patients, the SALT score, which quantifies what percentage of scalp surface area is affected, served as the measure of disease severity. Tofacitinib-treated patients had biopsies at baseline and at 4 and 24 weeks of treatment, with a later scalp biopsy in several patients. RNA came from the PAXgene miRNA kit for fixed scalp, the miRNeasy kit for PBMCs, and the RNeasy kit for mouse skin. High-throughput TCRbeta sequencing was used to examine T cell clonal expansion in alopecia areata in both the C3H/HeJ mouse model and human patients. Tofacitinib was administered for 6 to 18 months, and 6 months of follow-up off drug were then conducted to assess delayed response and recurrence. Amplification of TCRbeta CDR3 regions was done by immunoSEQ multiplex PCR using 35 Vbeta forward primers and 13 Jbeta reverse primers. General study outcomes and caveats: Compared with mice, TCR sequences shared between patients were less clear, possibly partly because of HLA diversity across the patient population. Tofacitinib significantly lowered scalp clonality and the number of expanded CD8+ clones among the top 100 scalp clones. The treated cohort was small, with a single nonresponder, so links between baseline CD8+ expansion and response need larger studies. Resident alphabeta T cells in normal human skin are also sequenced, complicating scalp TCR repertoire analysis, unlike mouse skin dominated by gammadelta T cells. During tofacitinib treatment, many expanded lesional clones remained in scalp and blood, and this persistence may partly explain relapse after treatment is stopped. Higher clonality and more expanded CD8+ clones were observed in lesional scalp than in normal scalp, particularly in alopecia totalis/universalis, a finding suggestive of antigenic drive.

The sample's time point label, decoded: about 5 months on oral tofacitinib. This sample's treatment or condition label indicates: oral pan-JAK inhibitor, 5-10 mg twice daily. From alopecia areata patients, peripheral blood was collected along with lesional scalp punch biopsies. PBMCs were isolated by density centrifugation and stained for CD3, CD4 and CD8, after which CD4+ and CD8+ T cells were sorted on a FACSAria. Library creation used the immunoSEQ multiplex PCR assay. RNA was extracted from all samples and reverse transcribed into cDNA as template for TCR sequencing. SuperScript III was used to make first-strand cDNA, primed with a 2:1 mix of oligo-dT and random hexamers. A synthetic immune receptor repertoire was used to gauge amplification bias, and whatever bias remained was removed computationally. The authors' analysis ran thus. Raw reads were preprocessed to remove errors, and CDR3 was defined according to IMGT conventions as the region from the conserved cysteine to phenylalanine. Clonality was computed as 1 minus the Shannon entropy, with the entropy normalized by log2 of the number of productive unique TCRs. Whether scalp clones were CD4 or CD8 was inferred by matching scalp TCRbeta sequences against CD4 and CD8 repertoires sorted from blood. TCRdb took this table from immuneACCESS and kept in-frame rearrangements with V and J called. Such tables lack part of the clones; where checked against another copy, unresolved V genes explain under half of the gap, and the rest is unexplained. Clonal size and the V and J genes are those of that table, whereas D and trimming came from the DNA. In all, the sample holds over 70,000 clones, and around 60% of those were seen once. 23% of the sample is taken by the ten largest.

The CDR3 measures 14 amino acids from cysteine to phenylalanine. The read is trimmed to its CDR3 DNA, 42 bases read in frame from base 1. V loses 5 bases, J loses 4 bases, and the germline ends lie 14 bases apart. Based on the germline V gene, the CDR1 and CDR2 sequences are MDHEN and SYDVKM. This chain joins TRBV28 to TRBJ2-5; TRBD2 is a possible D gene, resting on 5 matching bases. The TCR originated in a human donor with alopecia areata. The specimen comprised CD8+ T cells sorted from blood, sampled at week 24, from a patient treated with tofacitinib. The DNA reads TGTGCCAGCAGTGTTACGAGGGTACGAGAGACCCAGTACTTC. The resulting protein is CASSVTRVRETQYF.